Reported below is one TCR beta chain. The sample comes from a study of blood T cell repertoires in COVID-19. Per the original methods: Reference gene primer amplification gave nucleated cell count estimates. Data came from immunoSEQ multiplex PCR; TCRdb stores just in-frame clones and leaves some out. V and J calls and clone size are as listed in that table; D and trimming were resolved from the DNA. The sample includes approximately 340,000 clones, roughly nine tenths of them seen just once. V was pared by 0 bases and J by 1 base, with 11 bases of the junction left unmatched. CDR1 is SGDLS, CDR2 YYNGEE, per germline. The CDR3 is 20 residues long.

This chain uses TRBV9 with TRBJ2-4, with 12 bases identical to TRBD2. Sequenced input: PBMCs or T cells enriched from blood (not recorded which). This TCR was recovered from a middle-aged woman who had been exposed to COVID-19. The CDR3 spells CASSVVELAGGGGAKNIQYF. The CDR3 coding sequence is TGTGCCAGCAGCGTAGTAGAACTAGCGGGGGGTGGAGGGGCCAAAAACATTCAGTACTTC. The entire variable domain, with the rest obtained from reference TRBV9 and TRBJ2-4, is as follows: DSGVTQTPKHLITATGQRVTLRCSPRSGDLSVYWYQQSLDQGLQFLIQYYNGEERAKGNILERFSAQQFPDLHSELNLSSLELGDSALYFCASSVVELAGGGGAKNIQYFGAGTRLSVL.